This passage covers 21 T cell receptor beta chains from one sample sequenced in a study of regulatory T cells in long-lasting Graves disease (TCRdb year 2021). The sample's time point, from its label and the paper: newly diagnosed GD, antithyroid drugs for less than 3 months. RNA was extracted from PBMCs in TRIzol for both TCR sequencing and RNA sequencing. To prepare the library, multiplex PCR was applied. The sequencer listed for this sample is Illumina HiSeq 4000. To build TCR beta libraries, CDR3 regions were amplified by Arm-PCR using iRepertoire HTBI primers. TCRdb reanalyzed the raw reads on its own, using fastp at Q25 for trimming and MiXCR for clone calling, and kept in-frame beta chains. One record per CDR3 amino acid sequence lists the most common genes and DNA. The sample table contains 320,000 or so distinct CDR3 sequences; only one count was recorded for over 15% of them. The ten largest clonotypes hold around 37% of the sample.

This specimen was peripheral blood mononuclear cells (PBMCs), taken at new diagnosis, from a patient treated with antithyroid drugs. The source of these receptors is a female donor with Graves disease.

The J gene is TRBJ2-1, the V gene TRBV18, with TRBD2 matching 12 bases. The germline CDR1 and CDR2 sequences are KGHSH and LQKENI. The CDR3 runs to 18 residues. V was pared by 6 bases and J by 0 bases, with 9 bases of the junction left unmatched. CDR3 DNA sequence: TGTGCCAGCTCCACGCTAGGACTAGCGGGGCCCTCCTACAATGAGCAGTTCTTC. Residues: CASSTLGLAGPSYNEQFF.

Details on this clonotype: This sequence may be a read error, since a much larger clone differs from it by one base. The rearrangement links TRBV9 to TRBJ2-3; the match to TRBD2 covers 8 bases. Germline CDR1 and CDR2: SGDLS and YYNGEE. The junction had 10 bases not matched to a gene; V was cut back by 0 bases and J by 4 bases. CDR3 size: 17 residues. The CDR3 coding sequence is TGTGCCAGCAGCGTAGGGGCTAGCGGGCTTAGCGCAGATACGCAGTATTTT. It yields the protein CASSVGASGLSADTQYF.

In this sample, this clonotype turned up many times. The V call is TRBV24-1, the J call TRBJ1-2, with a weak D call TRBD1 (6 bases). The CDR3 consists of 16 residues. Germline V gene lookup returns CDR1 KGHDR and CDR2 SFDVKD. V dropped 3 bases and J dropped 1 base, with 14 bases sitting between them. The DNA for the CDR3 is TGTGCCACCAGTGATCGGGGACAAGGGGATAACTATGGCTACACCTTC. Amino acids: CATSDRGQGDNYGYTF.

This clonotype has a count of ten or more. This sequence joins TRBV30 and TRBJ2-2, with 8 bases lining up with TRBD1. V shed 5 bases, J shed 6 bases, and the junction held 2 bases outside the gene matches. The CDR3 runs to 12 residues. In germline, CDR1 is GTSNPN, CDR2 SVGIG (reference sequence). CDR3 DNA sequence: TGTGCCTGGCAGACAGGGGCCGGGGAGCTGTTTTTT. This gives the protein CAWQTGAGELFF.

This clonotype was seen only a few times. A much larger clone differs by one base, so this may be a read error. This chain connects TRBV24-1 to TRBJ1-2, with D perhaps matching TRBD1 (6 bases). The V end lost 5 bases, the J end lost 2 bases, and 11 bases lay between the germline ends. This CDR3 has 14 residues. Looked up from germline, CDR1 is KGHDR and CDR2 is SFDVKD. CDR3 sequence (DNA): TGTGCCACCAGTGGAATCGGACAGAACTATGGCTACACCTTC. This gives the protein CATSGIGQNYGYTF.

This clonotype was seen more than once but under ten times. CDR3 amino acids: CAWSPSWGRGANEQFF. The CDR3 DNA is TGTGCCTGGAGTCCTTCGTGGGGGCGCGGCGCCAATGAGCAGTTCTTC. V is TRBV30 and J is TRBJ2-1, with D perhaps matching TRBD1 (6 bases). Per the germline V gene, CDR1 is GTSNPN and CDR2 is SVGIG (reference sequence). This CDR3 spans 16 amino acids. V dropped 2 bases and J dropped 6 bases, with 20 bases sitting between them.

The gene calls are TRBV4-1 and TRBJ2-2; D unresolved. V dropped 4 bases and J dropped 6 bases, with 12 bases sitting between them. Germline V gene data show CDR1 as MGHRA and CDR2 as YSYEKL. The CDR3 has 14 residues. The CDR3 reads CASSPLRGPGELFF. In DNA form, the CDR3 reads TGCGCCAGCAGCCCTCTCCGCGGTCCCGGGGAGCTGTTTTTT.

This clonotype appeared many times. Germline is not matched at one junction end, which may reflect a read error. V gene TRBV7-7 combines with J gene TRBJ2-1; 13 nucleotides agree with TRBD2. CDR3 size: 17 residues. CDR1 is SSHAT and CDR2 is FNYEAQ in the germline V gene (reference sequence). The chain's CDR3 is CASSPGLAGVRGGEQFF. CDR3 bases: TGTGCTAGCAGCCCCGGACTAGCGGGAGTTCGAGGGGGTGAGCAGTTCTTC. The whole variable domain, remainder taken from reference TRBV7-7 and TRBJ2-1, is GAGVSQSPRYKVTKRGQDVTLRCDPISSHATLYWYQQALGQGPEFLTYFNYEAQPDKSGLPSDRFSAERPEGSISTLTIQRTEQRDSAMYRCASSPGLAGVRGGEQFFGPGTRLTVL.

This clonotype has at least ten counts. This sequence joins TRBV2 and TRBJ1-5; tentatively, D is TRBD1 (5 bases). This CDR3 is 13 amino acids long. Germline-derived CDR1 and CDR2 are SNHLY and FYNNEI. With 6 bases removed from V and 4 bases from J, the gap between germline ends came to 10 bases. CDR3 nucleotide sequence: TGTGCCAGCAGAACAAACAGGAATCAGCCCCAGCATTTT. Translating it yields CASRTNRNQPQHF.

At least ten counts were recorded for this clonotype. J is TRBJ2-5 and V is TRBV7-9; TRBD1 might be the D (5 bases). The CDR3 covers 14 residues. CDR1 is SEHNR, CDR2 FQNEAQ, per germline (reference sequence). V gave up 5 bases and J gave up 4 bases, with 14 bases separating them. The CDR3: CASSRLVTGETQYF. The DNA for the CDR3 is TGTGCCAGCAGCCGACTTGTCACAGGAGAGACCCAGTACTTC.

This clonotype was detected ten times or more. Here the CDR3 reads CASSPPAAYEQYF. DNA for the CDR3: TGTGCCAGCAGCCCTCCGGCCGCCTACGAGCAGTACTTC. The rearrangement links TRBV11-2 to TRBJ2-7; D remains ambiguous. V was shortened by 5 bases and J by 2 bases, with 10 bases between the two germline ends. The CDR3 extends over 13 amino acids. Germline CDR1 reads SGHAT; CDR2 reads FQNNGV.

This clonotype was picked up a small number of times. The rearrangement joins TRBV14 to TRBJ2-2, with D possibly being TRBD2 (5 bases). Germline CDR1 is SGHDN and CDR2 is FVKESK. Trimming stripped 0 bases from V and 6 bases from J, with 17 bases between. The CDR3 is 17 residues long. The CDR3 region has the DNA TGTGCCAGCAGCCAAGAGATGGAGGTCGTGCGGGCCGGGGAGCTGTTTTTT. Translating gives CASSQEMEVVRAGELFF. The full variable domain, in which reference TRBV14 and TRBJ2-2 provide the parts outside the CDR3, is EAGVTQFPSHSVIEKGQTVTLRCDPISGHDNLYWYRRVMGKEIKFLLHFVKESKQDESGMPNNRFLAERTGGTYSTLKVQPAELEDSGVYFCASSQEMEVVRAGELFFGEGSRLTVL.

This clonotype was seen repeatedly, ten times or more. This chain uses TRBV6-1 with TRBJ1-5; 7 bases agree with TRBD1. V was clipped by 7 bases and J by 6 bases; unmatched bases: 12. This CDR3 region has 15 residues. Germline V CDR1 and CDR2: MNHNS, SASEGT. The CDR3 region has the DNA TGTGCCAGCACTTTAGACAGGGCAGGCAGTCAGCCCCAGCATTTT. Translating gives CASTLDRAGSQPQHF.

In this sample, this clonotype turned up many times. The rearrangement joins TRBV9 to TRBJ2-1; D is unresolved. The CDR3 sequence is 13 residues long. Trimming left V 0 bases short and J 9 bases short, with 10 bases between. The germline CDR1 and CDR2 sequences are SGDLS and YYNGEE. CDR3 DNA sequence: TGTGCCAGCAGCGTAGTTGGGTATGGTGAGCAGTTCTTC. Residues: CASSVVGYGEQFF.

This clonotype was observed a handful of times. The chain couples TRBV20-1 to TRBJ2-1; unclear D gene. The CDR3 spans 13 residues. From germline, CDR1 is DFQATT and CDR2 SNEGSKA (reference sequence). Trimming removed 1 base at V and 4 bases at J, with 8 bases between. CDR3 residues: CSARGRAYNEQFF. The CDR3 DNA follows: TGCAGTGCTAGAGGCCGGGCTTACAATGAGCAGTTCTTC.

This clonotype has at least ten counts. The CDR3 sequence is CASGLTGHEQFF. CDR3 nucleotide sequence: TGTGCTAGTGGTCTGACTGGGCATGAGCAGTTCTTC. The chain couples TRBV12-5 to TRBJ2-1; D gene unclear. This CDR3 has 12 amino acids. Trimming removed 5 bases at V and 8 bases at J, with 10 bases between. Germline loops: CDR1 LGHNT, CDR2 FRNRAP. Based on the CDR3 plus reference TRBV12-5 and TRBJ2-1, the full variable domain is DARVTQTPRHKVTEMGQEVTMRCQPILGHNTVFWYRQTMMQGLELLAYFRNRAPLDDSGMPKDRFSAEMPDATLATLKIQPSEPRDSAVYFCASGLTGHEQFFGPGTRLTVL.

At least ten counts were recorded for this clonotype. This chain joins TRBV6-1 and TRBJ1-3; weak D call: TRBD1 (5 bases). This CDR3 has 16 residues. Germline assignment: CDR1 MNHNS and CDR2 SASEGT. Trimming shortened V by 8 bases and J by 2 bases, and 19 bases separated the two germline ends. This CDR3 reads CASGKSRGGAGNTIYF. The CDR3 bases are TGTGCCAGCGGCAAATCCCGGGGGGGAGCTGGAAACACCATATATTTT.

This clonotype came up many times. V gene TRBV15 combines with J gene TRBJ2-1, with TRBD2 as a possible D gene (6 bases). Between the trimmed V and J ends, which lost 8 bases and 10 bases, there was a span of 18 bases. The CDR3 is 13 residues long. Per the germline V gene, CDR1 is LNHNV and CDR2 is YYDKDF (reference sequence). The CDR3 DNA sequence: TGTGCCACCGCCGGTGGAGGGAGCGGGGAGCAGTTCTTC. It encodes CATAGGGSGEQFF.

This clonotype occurred many times. The chain couples TRBV19 to TRBJ2-2; TRBD1 is a possible D gene (5 bases). Germline V gene lookup returns CDR1 LNHDA and CDR2 SQIVND (reference sequence). V lost 7 bases and J 1 base, leaving 16 bases between the germline ends. CDR3 length equals 16 residues. The CDR3 here is CASTPRGTQNTGELFF. For the CDR3, the DNA is TGTGCCAGTACACCTAGGGGAACCCAGAACACCGGGGAGCTGTTTTTT.

This clonotype was seen repeatedly, ten times or more. This sequence joins TRBV19 and TRBJ1-3; possibly TRBD1 for D (5 bases). V lost 7 bases to trimming and J lost 0 bases, with 10 bases between them. The CDR3 loop spans 14 amino acids. Germline loops: CDR1 LNHDA, CDR2 SQIVND (reference sequence). The CDR3: CASTRQFSGNTIYF. The CDR3 DNA reads TGTGCCAGTACACGACAGTTCTCTGGAAACACCATATATTTT.

This clonotype was counted only a few times. The chain combines TRBV6-1 with TRBJ2-7, with unresolved D. Trimming took off 6 bases at V and 7 bases at J, with 16 bases between the two ends. The CDR3 runs to 13 residues. Per germline, CDR1 MNHNS and CDR2 SASEGT. This CDR3 reads CASSAGWLGEQYF. The CDR3 coding sequence is TGTGCCAGCAGCGCAGGTTGGCTGGGGGAGCAGTACTTC.